The T cell receptor beta chain described here comes from a study of identical twins. General study findings and limits: Twin-shared out-of-frame alpha sequences were enriched for low generation probability.

Remarks on this clonotype: Its antigen is unidentified.

A universal primer site was incorporated via template switching, and the cDNA contained unique molecular identifiers. TCRdb independently ran MiXCR on the 5' RACE reads; one entry per CDR3 protein. Of about 890,000 distinct CDR3 sequences in the sample, about 12% are singletons; the top ten hold about 1.5%. This CDR3 contains 15 residues. Germline V gives CDR1 SGDLS, CDR2 YYNGEE. Trimming shortened V by 0 bases and J by 4 bases, and 11 bases separated the two germline ends. These same data were also listed under a study on yellow fever vaccine responses in identical twins.

This TCR was recovered from a woman under 30 in good health. The sample was PBMCs. V usage is TRBV9 and J usage is TRBJ2-1; TRBD1 is a possible D gene (6 bases). The CDR3 sequence is CASSVEQGSYNEQFF. The CDR3 DNA follows: TGTGCCAGCAGCGTAGAACAGGGCTCATACAATGAGCAGTTCTTC. The variable domain in full, with the rest retrieved from reference TRBV9 and TRBJ2-1, is DSGVTQTPKHLITATGQRVTLRCSPRSGDLSVYWYQQSLDQGLQFLIQYYNGEERAKGNILERFSAQQFPDLHSELNLSSLELGDSALYFCASSVEQGSYNEQFFGPGTRLTVL.